This TCR beta chain was identified in a study of T cells in Graves' hyperthyroidism and ophthalmopathy. V gave up 4 bases and J gave up 2 bases, with 14 bases separating them. This CDR3 has 16 amino acids. RNA transcripts yielded amplified TCR beta CDR3 regions. In the first-round RT-PCR of the TCR CDR3, the HTBI primer set was used. TCRdb reanalysed the multiplex PCR reads using MiXCR and keeps one entry per CDR3 protein. The sample holds under 400,000 distinct CDR3 sequences, roughly 25% seen once. The table lists this clonotype with a count of one. The sequenced sample was blood. The V and J genes are TRBV12-3 or TRBV12-4 and TRBJ2-2; D remains ambiguous. The source is a man aged 45-65 years with Graves' hyperthyroidism. The DNA of the CDR3 is TGTGCCAGCAGTTACAACGCGGCAGACAACACCGGGGAGCTGTTTTTT. Protein: CASSYNAADNTGELFF.